This TCR beta chain was sequenced during a study of blood T cell repertoires in COVID-19. Per germline, CDR1 SGHVS and CDR2 FQNEAQ. V was trimmed by 5 bases and J by 7 bases, leaving 17 bases between them. The CDR3 contains 14 residues. Method: immunoSEQ multiplex PCR; TCRdb's copy keeps in-frame clones and lacks some. The sample gives about 320,000 clones, about 87% of which show up once; 5% is in the top ten. Sequenced: PBMCs or T cells enriched from blood (not recorded which). The chain joins TRBV7-8 to TRBJ1-2, with TRBD1 as a possible D gene (6 bases). This TCR was recovered from a man aged 30 to 45 who had recovered from COVID-19. The CDR3 nucleotides read TGTGCCAGCAGCGTAAGGGCAGGGGAGTCTGGCTACACCTTC. Its protein product is CASSVRAGESGYTF.